This T cell receptor (beta chain) was retrieved from a study of shared clonotypes between healthy human individuals. Each sample came from a Caucasian adult donor living in Nashville, Tennessee. Genomic DNA from each subset was divided evenly over several immunoSEQ plates. In the original workflow: Junction-only sequences without quality scores were provided by ImmunoSEQ, so filtering was different. Some clones are missing from TCRdb's copy, which holds only in-frame ones; the method was immunoSEQ multiplex PCR. V and J calls plus clone size are reproduced from that table; the DNA served to infer D and trimming. The sample lists about 470,000 clones, roughly 80% occurring once. Losses at the gene ends were 4 bases for V and 2 bases for J; bases not matched to a gene: 6. The CDR3 length is 15 residues. CDR1 is SGHNT and CDR2 is YYREEE in the germline V gene (reference sequence).

The chain is built from TRBV5-4 and TRBJ2-1; the match to TRBD2 covers 7 bases. This sequence was found in a woman aged 40-49 years in good health. Some clones in this sample may be carry-over from other donors' samples. The specimen sequenced was PBMCs. The CDR3 here is CASSPGLVAYNEQFF. The CDR3 DNA reads as TGTGCCAGCAGCCCTGGACTAGTGGCCTACAATGAGCAGTTCTTC.